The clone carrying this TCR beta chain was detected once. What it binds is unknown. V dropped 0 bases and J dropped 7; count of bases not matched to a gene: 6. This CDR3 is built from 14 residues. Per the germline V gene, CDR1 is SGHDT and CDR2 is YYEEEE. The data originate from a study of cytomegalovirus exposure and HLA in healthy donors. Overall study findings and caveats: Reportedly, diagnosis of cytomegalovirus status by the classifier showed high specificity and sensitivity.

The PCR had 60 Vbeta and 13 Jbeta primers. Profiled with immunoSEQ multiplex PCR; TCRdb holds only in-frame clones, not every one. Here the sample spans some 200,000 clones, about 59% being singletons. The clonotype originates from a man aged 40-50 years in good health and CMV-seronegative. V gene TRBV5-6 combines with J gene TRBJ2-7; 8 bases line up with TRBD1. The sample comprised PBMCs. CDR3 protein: CASSLEQGVGEQYF. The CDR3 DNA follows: TGTGCCAGCAGCTTGGAACAGGGGGTCGGGGAGCAGTACTTC.